The 10 T cell receptor beta chains below were found in one sample sequenced in a study of T cell responses to AZD1222 COVID-19 vaccine. This table comes from immunoSEQ multiplex PCR, and its TCRdb copy is limited to in-frame clones, with some not included. The sample lists approximately 84,000 clones, 80% to 90% occurring once. The source material was peripheral blood, sampled 28 days after the second AZD1222 dose. The source is an adult who received the AZD1222 COVID-19 vaccine.

This chain connects TRBV10-2 to TRBJ2-7, with D unclear. The germline gives CDR1 WSHSY, CDR2 SAAADI. Between the trimmed V and J ends, which lost 2 bases and 5 bases, there was a span of 10 bases. The CDR3 has 13 amino acids. The CDR3: CASSEPNRDEQYF. The CDR3 DNA follows: TGCGCCAGCAGTGAGCCGAATAGAGACGAGCAGTACTTC.

The chain has TRBV19 and TRBJ2-5, with 8 bases lining up with TRBD2. Germline V gene lookup returns CDR1 LNHDA and CDR2 SQIVND (reference sequence). CDR3 length equals 16 residues. J lost 4 bases, V lost 8 bases, and 15 bases had no gene match. CDR3 nucleotide sequence: TGTGCCAGTCGCGCCGGCGGGCTAGCGGGCGTAGAGACCCAGTACTTC. As protein: CASRAGGLAGVETQYF.

The chain is built from TRBV18 and TRBJ1-3; possibly TRBD1 for D (5 bases). This CDR3 is built from 14 residues. V lost 2 bases, J lost 3 bases, and 8 bases lay in between. The V gene's germline CDR1 is KGHSH and CDR2 LQKENI. CDR3 sequence reads: CASSPGGGGNTIYF. CDR3 sequence (DNA): TGTGCCAGCTCACCAGGGGGAGGTGGAAACACCATATATTTT.

The rearrangement uses TRBV11-3 and TRBJ2-5; TRBD1 might be the D (5 bases). This CDR3 is built from 15 residues. The ends were cut back, 1 base at V and 1 base at J, with 10 bases in the middle. CDR1 is SGHNT and CDR2 is YENEEA in the germline V gene. CDR3 bases: TGTGCCAGCAGCTTAGGACAGTCCTTCCAAGAGACCCAGTACTTC. Translated, it gives CASSLGQSFQETQYF.

This clone has more than one count but fewer than ten. The rearrangement links TRBV6-5 to TRBJ1-4; D call uncertain. The V gene's germline CDR1 is MNHEY and CDR2 SVGAGI. This CDR3 has 14 residues. Trimming took 2 bases from V and 8 from J, leaving 12 bases between them. This CDR3 is CASSYIHAREKLFF. CDR3 coding DNA: TGTGCCAGCAGTTACATACACGCTCGGGAAAAACTGTTTTTT.

This chain links TRBV11-2 with TRBJ2-5, with a weak D call TRBD2 (5 bases). Trimming cost V 4 bases and J 5 bases, with 14 bases left between them. Germline CDR1 and CDR2: SGHAT and FQNNGV. The CDR3 spans 14 residues. CDR3 amino acids: CASSYSDVAETQYF. The CDR3 coding sequence is TGTGCCAGCAGCTATTCCGACGTAGCGGAGACCCAGTACTTC.

The count of this clone is one. The V and J genes are TRBV11-3 and TRBJ1-5, with 10 positions matching TRBD1. Germline V gene lookup returns CDR1 SGHNT and CDR2 YENEEA. This CDR3 spans 17 amino acids. V lost 2 bases to trimming and J lost 2 bases; unmatched junction nucleotides: 6. CDR3 amino acids: CASSLTDRGQGNQPQHF. In nucleotides, the CDR3 is TGTGCCAGCAGCTTAACCGACAGGGGGCAGGGCAATCAGCCCCAGCATTTT.

This clone was seen a single time. The rearrangement links TRBV29-1 to TRBJ1-2, with D unresolved. Germline lookup yields CDR1 SQVTM and CDR2 ANQGSEA. V was pared by 4 bases and J by 4 bases, with 16 bases between. This CDR3 contains 14 residues. Here the CDR3 DNA reads TGCAGCGTTGGTGGCGGCGAGGCCCCCTATGGCTACACCTTC. Amino acid sequence: CSVGGGEAPYGYTF.

Only one count was recorded for this clone. This chain joins TRBV28 and TRBJ2-2, with TRBD2 matching 10 bases. The V gene's germline CDR1 is MDHEN and CDR2 SYDVKM. The CDR3 has 17 residues. Trimming cost V 1 base and J 2 bases; bases outside gene matches: 4. The CDR3 DNA sequence: TGTGCCAGCAGTTTATTAGGGACTAGCGATAACACCGGGGAGCTGTTTTTT. This codes for CASSLLGTSDNTGELFF.

V is TRBV7-6 and J is TRBJ2-3; D gene unclear. Germline assignment: CDR1 SGHVS and CDR2 FNYEAQ. Trimming pared 1 base from V and 0 bases from J, leaving 14 bases between. The CDR3 has 17 residues. CDR3 sequence: CASSLGLAPGSTDTQYF. The CDR3, as DNA: TGTGCCAGCAGCTTAGGGTTGGCCCCCGGAAGCACAGATACGCAGTATTTT.